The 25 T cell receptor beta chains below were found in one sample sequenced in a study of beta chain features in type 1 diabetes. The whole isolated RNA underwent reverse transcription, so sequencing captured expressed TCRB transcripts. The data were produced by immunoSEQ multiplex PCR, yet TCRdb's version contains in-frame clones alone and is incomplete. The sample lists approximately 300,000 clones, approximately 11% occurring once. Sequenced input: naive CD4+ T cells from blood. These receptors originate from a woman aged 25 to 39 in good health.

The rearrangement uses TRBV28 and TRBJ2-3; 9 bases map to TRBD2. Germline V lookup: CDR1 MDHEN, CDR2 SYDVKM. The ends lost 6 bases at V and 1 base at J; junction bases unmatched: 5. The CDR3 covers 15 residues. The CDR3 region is CASSPAGGGTDTQYF. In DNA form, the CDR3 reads TGTGCCAGCAGCCCTGCGGGGGGGGGCACAGATACGCAGTATTTT.

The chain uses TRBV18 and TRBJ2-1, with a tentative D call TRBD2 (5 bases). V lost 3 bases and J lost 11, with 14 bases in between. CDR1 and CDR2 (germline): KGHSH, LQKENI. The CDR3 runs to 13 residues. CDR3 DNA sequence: TGTGCCAGCTCACCCCCCGCCCGGACTCAGCAGTTCTTC. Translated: CASSPPARTQQFF.

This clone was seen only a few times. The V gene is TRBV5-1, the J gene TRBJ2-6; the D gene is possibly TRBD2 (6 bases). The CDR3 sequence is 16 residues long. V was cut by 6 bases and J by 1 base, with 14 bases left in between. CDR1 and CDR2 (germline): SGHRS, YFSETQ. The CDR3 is CASNLGGASGANVLTF. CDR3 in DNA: TGCGCCAGCAACCTTGGAGGGGCTTCTGGGGCCAACGTCCTGACTTTC.

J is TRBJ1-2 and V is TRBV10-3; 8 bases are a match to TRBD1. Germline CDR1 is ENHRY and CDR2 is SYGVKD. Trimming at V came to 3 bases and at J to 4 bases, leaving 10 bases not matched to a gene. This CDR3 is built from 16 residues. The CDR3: CAISDRTQGVPYGYTF. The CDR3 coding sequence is TGTGCCATCAGTGATAGGACACAGGGGGTCCCCTATGGCTACACCTTC.

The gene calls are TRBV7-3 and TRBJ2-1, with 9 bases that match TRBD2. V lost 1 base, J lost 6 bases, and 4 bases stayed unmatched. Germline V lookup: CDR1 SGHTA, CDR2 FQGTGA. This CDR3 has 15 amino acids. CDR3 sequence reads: CASSLSGRGLNEQFF. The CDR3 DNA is TGTGCCAGCAGCTTAAGCGGGAGGGGACTCAATGAGCAGTTCTTC.

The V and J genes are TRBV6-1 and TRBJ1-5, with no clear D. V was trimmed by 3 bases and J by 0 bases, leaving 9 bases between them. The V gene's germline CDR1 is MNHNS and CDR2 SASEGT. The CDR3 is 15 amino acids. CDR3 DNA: TGTGCCAGCAGTGATCGACGGGTTAGCAATCAGCCCCAGCATTTT. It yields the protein CASSDRRVSNQPQHF.

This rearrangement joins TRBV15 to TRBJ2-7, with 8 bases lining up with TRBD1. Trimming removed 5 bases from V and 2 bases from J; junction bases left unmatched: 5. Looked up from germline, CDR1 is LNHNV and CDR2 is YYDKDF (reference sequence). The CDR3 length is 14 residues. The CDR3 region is CATSLRTGTYEQYF. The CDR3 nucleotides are TGTGCCACCAGCCTAAGGACAGGGACCTACGAGCAGTACTTC.

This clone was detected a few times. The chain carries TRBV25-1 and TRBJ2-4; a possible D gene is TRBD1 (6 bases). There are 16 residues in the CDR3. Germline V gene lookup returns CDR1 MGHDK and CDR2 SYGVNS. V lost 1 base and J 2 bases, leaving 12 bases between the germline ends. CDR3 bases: TGTGCCAGCAGTGAATGGGGCAGGGGTTCCAAAAACATTCAGTACTTC. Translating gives CASSEWGRGSKNIQYF. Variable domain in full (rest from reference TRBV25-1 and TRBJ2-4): EADIYQTPRYLVIGTGKKITLECSQTMGHDKMYWYQQDPGMELHLIHYSYGVNSTEKGDLSSESTVSRIRTEHFPLTLESARPSHTSQYLCASSEWGRGSKNIQYFGAGTRLSVL.

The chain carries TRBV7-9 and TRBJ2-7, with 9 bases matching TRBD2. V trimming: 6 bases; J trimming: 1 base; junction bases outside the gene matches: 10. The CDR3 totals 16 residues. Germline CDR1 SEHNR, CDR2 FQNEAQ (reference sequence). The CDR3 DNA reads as TGTGCCAGCAGTTCAACCCCGACTAGCGGTTCCTACGAGCAGTACTTC. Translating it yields CASSSTPTSGSYEQYF.

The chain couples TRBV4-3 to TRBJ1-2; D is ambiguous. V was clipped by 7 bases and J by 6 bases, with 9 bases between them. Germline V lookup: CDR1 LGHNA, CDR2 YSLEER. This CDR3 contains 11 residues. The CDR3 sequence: CASTGGNGYTF. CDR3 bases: TGCGCCAGCACCGGAGGGAATGGCTACACCTTC.

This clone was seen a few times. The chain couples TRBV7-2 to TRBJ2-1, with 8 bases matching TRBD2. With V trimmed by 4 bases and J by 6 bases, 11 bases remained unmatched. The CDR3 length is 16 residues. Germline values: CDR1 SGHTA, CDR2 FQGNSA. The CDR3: CASSCLLGRACNEQFF. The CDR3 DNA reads TGTGCCAGCAGCTGTCTTCTCGGGAGGGCATGCAATGAGCAGTTCTTC.

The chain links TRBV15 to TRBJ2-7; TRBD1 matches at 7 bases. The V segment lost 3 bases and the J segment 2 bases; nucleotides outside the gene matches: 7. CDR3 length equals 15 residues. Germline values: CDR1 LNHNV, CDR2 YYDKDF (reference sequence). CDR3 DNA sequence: TGTGCCACCAGCAGGGCCTCCGGGACAGCCTACGAGCAGTACTTC. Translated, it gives CATSRASGTAYEQYF.

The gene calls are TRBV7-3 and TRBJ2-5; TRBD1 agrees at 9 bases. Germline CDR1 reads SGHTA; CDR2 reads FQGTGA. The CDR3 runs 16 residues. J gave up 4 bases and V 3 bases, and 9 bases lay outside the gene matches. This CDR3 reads CASSLGTGSGRETQYF. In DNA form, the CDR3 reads TGTGCCAGCAGCTTGGGGACAGGGTCGGGGCGAGAGACCCAGTACTTC.

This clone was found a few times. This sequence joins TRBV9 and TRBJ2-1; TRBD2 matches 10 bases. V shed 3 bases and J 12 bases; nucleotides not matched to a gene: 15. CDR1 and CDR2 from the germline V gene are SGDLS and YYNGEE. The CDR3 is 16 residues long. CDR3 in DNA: TGTGCCAGCAGCGCCTCGACTAGCGGGCCTTGGACGGGGCAGTTCTTC. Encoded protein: CASSASTSGPWTGQFF.

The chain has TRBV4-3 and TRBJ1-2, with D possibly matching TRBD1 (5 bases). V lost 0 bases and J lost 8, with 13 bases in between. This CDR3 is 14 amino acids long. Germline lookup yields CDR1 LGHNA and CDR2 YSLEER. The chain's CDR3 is CASSQEEGMGGYTF. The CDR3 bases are TGCGCCAGCAGCCAAGAGGAGGGGATGGGCGGCTACACCTTC.

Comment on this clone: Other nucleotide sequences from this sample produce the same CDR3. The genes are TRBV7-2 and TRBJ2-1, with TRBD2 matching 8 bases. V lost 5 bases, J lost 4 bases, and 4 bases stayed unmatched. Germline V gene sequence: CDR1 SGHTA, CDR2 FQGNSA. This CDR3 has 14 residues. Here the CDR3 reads CASSPGLAYNEQFF. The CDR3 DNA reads TGTGCCAGCAGCCCAGGACTAGCTTACAATGAGCAGTTCTTC.

CDR3 in amino acids: CASSIIVLVSSYNEQFF. CDR3 DNA: TGTGCCAGTAGTATTATCGTTCTTGTGAGCTCCTACAATGAGCAGTTCTTC. This chain joins TRBV19 and TRBJ2-1; D is uncertain. This CDR3 spans 17 amino acids. Trimming left V 3 bases short and J 0 bases short, with 15 bases between. CDR1 and CDR2 (germline): LNHDA, SQIVND (reference sequence).

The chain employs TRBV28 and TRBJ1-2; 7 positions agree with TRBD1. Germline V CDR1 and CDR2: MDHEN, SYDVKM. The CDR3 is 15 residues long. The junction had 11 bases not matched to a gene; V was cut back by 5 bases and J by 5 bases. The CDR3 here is CASSDSTGTAYGYTF. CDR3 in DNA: TGTGCCAGCAGTGATAGTACCGGGACAGCTTATGGCTACACCTTC.

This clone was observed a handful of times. The CDR3 sequence is CASSTGTGNGYTF. The DNA of the CDR3 is TGTGCCAGCTCAACCGGGACAGGAAATGGCTACACCTTC. The V gene is TRBV18, the J gene TRBJ1-2, with TRBD1 matching over 8 bases. This CDR3 is built from 13 residues. Trimming removed 5 bases from V and 6 bases from J; junction bases left unmatched: 5. In germline, CDR1 is KGHSH, CDR2 LQKENI.

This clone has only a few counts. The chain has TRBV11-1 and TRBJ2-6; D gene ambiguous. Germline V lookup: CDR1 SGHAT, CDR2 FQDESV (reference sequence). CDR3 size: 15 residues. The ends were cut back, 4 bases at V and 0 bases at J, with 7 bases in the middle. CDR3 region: CASSSTISGANVLTF. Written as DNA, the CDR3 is TGTGCCAGCAGCTCTACCATCTCTGGGGCCAACGTCCTGACTTTC.

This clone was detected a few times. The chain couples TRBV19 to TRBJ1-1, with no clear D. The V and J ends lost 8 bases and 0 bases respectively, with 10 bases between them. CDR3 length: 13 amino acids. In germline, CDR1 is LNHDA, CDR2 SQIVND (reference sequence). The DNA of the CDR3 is TGTGCCAGTCAGGCCGGCGTGAACACTGAAGCTTTCTTT. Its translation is CASQAGVNTEAFF.

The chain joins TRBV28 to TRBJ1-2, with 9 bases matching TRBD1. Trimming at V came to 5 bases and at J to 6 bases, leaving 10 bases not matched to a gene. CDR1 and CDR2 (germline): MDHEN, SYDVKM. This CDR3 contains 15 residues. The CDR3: CASSPMAQGAHGYTF. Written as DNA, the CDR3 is TGTGCCAGCAGTCCAATGGCACAGGGGGCCCATGGCTACACCTTC.

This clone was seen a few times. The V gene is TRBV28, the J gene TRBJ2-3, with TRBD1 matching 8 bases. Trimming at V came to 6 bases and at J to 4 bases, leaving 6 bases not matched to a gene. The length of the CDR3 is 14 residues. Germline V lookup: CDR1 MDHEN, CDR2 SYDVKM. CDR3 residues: CASRVQGGADTQYF. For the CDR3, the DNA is TGTGCCAGCAGAGTACAGGGGGGCGCAGATACGCAGTATTTT.

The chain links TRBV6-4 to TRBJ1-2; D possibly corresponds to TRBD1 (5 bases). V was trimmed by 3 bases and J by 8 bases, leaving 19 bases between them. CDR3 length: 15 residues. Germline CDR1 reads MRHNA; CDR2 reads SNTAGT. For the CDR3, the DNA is TGTGCCAGCAGTGAATTCGCAGGGCCCGCGGGGGGCTACACCTTC. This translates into CASSEFAGPAGGYTF.

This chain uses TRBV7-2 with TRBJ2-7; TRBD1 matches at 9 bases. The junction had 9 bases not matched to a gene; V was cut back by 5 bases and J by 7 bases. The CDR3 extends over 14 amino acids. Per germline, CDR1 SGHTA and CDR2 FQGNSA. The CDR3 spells CASSPWTGAREQYF. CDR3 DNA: TGTGCCAGCAGCCCCTGGACAGGGGCGAGGGAGCAGTACTTC.